The sequence of this T cell receptor (beta chain) was determined in a study of T cell clonality in common variable immunodeficiency. This clone was detected many times. The read falls 3 residues short of the CDR3 end, and the missing part is taken from the germline J gene. The CDR3 length is 14 residues. Trimming removed 7 bases at V and 2 bases at J, with 13 bases between. Germline CDR1 reads MRHNA; CDR2 reads SNTAGT. Produced via immunoSEQ multiplex PCR; TCRdb's table is partial and in-frame only. The counts give about 55,000 clones, none of them seen only once; about 0.85% is held by the top ten. The source material was peripheral blood mononuclear cells. The chain carries TRBV6-4 and TRBJ2-3, with D perhaps TRBD2 (6 bases). The TCR comes from a person between 18 and 69 years old in good health. The CDR3 DNA, read in part, is TGTGCCAGCATGAGGAGGGGATCCACAGATACG. Translation gives CASMRRGSTDT. From start to end, the CDR3 is CASMRRGSTDTQYF.